The rows below give T cell receptor beta chains drawn from one sample of a study of neurological immune-mediated disorders. MiXCR, run by TCRdb on the 5' RACE reads, gives a single entry per CDR3 protein. The sample carries tens of thousands of distinct CDR3 sequences, 7% to 9% recorded once. Material for sequencing was PBMCs. These TCRs come from a woman in her thirties or forties in good health. The CDR3 runs from the conserved cysteine through the conserved F or W. The order of the fields is J gene, CDR3 length, V gene, clone size, D gene, CDR3 DNA, CDR3 protein. The D gene is left open where the match is weak. For some rows the clone size is stated as once, few or many, or as a class when expanded; others skip it.

>TRBJ1-2|15|TRBV9|many|.
TGTGCCAGCAGCTCCCCTCCCGAGAAGAGGTATGGCTACACCTTC
CASSSPPEKRYGYTF
>TRBJ2-7|16|TRBV7-8|many|TRBD2
TGTGCCAGCAGCTTACTAGGCGGACTAGCTACAGCCGAGCAGTACTTC
CASSLLGGLATAEQYF
>TRBJ2-3|16|TRBV4-3|few|.
TGCGCCAGCAGCCAAGATACAGGTGTGGGGACAGATACGCAGTATTTT
CASSQDTGVGTDTQYF
>TRBJ2-7|16|TRBV9|many|.
TGTGCCAGCAGCGTAGATCCAGGTTCCAGCTCCTACGAGCAGTACTTC
CASSVDPGSSSYEQYF
>TRBJ2-1|15|TRBV5-1|many|.
TGCGCCAGCAGCTTGTCGATGAGGGGCTACAATGAGCAGTTCTTC
CASSLSMRGYNEQFF
>TRBJ1-1|13|TRBV29-1|many|.
TGCAGCGTTGCCGTCTCCGGGGACACTGAAGCTTTCTTT
CSVAVSGDTEAFF
>TRBJ1-5|15|TRBV7-3|many|.
TGTGCCAGCAGCTTAATCAAGAGGGGAGATCAGCCCCAGCATTTT
CASSLIKRGDQPQHF
>TRBJ2-1|12|TRBV5-5|many|.
TGTGCCAGCGAGGGGTGGGGCAATGAGCAGTTCTTC
CASEGWGNEQFF
>TRBJ1-5|13|TRBV12-3/TRBV12-4|many|TRBD1
TGTGCCAGCAGTTCGGGACAGCCTCAGCCCCAGCATTTT
CASSSGQPQPQHF
>TRBJ2-7|13|TRBV5-1|many|.
TGCGCCAGCAGCTTACCGGGACCCTACGAGCAGTACTTC
CASSLPGPYEQYF
>TRBJ2-1|15|TRBV20-1|many|TRBD2
TGCAGTGCCCCCGAACTAGCGGGAGGTCCCAATGAGCAGTTCTTC
CSAPELAGGPNEQFF
>TRBJ2-6|16|TRBV14|many|.
TGTGCCAGCAGCCGACCGAATCTAAGGTGCTGCCACGTCCTGACTTTC
CASSRPNLRCCHVLTF
>TRBJ2-7|17|TRBV5-1|many|.
TGCGCCAGCAGCTTGGACGATTCAGGAGTGGTTCGTGGCGAGCAGTACTTC
CASSLDDSGVVRGEQYF
>TRBJ2-7|13|TRBV6-6|many|TRBD1
TGTGCCAGCAGTCGGGACAGCAAATACGAGCAGTACTTC
CASSRDSKYEQYF
>TRBJ2-3|15|TRBV20-1|many|TRBD2
TGCAGTGCTAGTAAGACAGCGGGGGGCACAGATACGCAGTATTTT
CSASKTAGGTDTQYF
>TRBJ2-2|14|TRBV10-1|many|TRBD1
TGCGCCAGCACACAGAGTACAGGGGTCGGGGAGCTGTTTTTT
CASTQSTGVGELFF
>TRBJ2-7|17|TRBV27|many|TRBD2
TGTGCCAGCAGTATGGGACGGCCCAGCGGGGGACTCTACGAGCAGTACTTC
CASSMGRPSGGLYEQYF
>TRBJ2-7|14|TRBV5-1|many|.
TGCGCCAGCAGCCGCGGGGGCCAATCCTACGAGCAGTACTTC
CASSRGGQSYEQYF
>TRBJ2-7|13|TRBV4-1|.|.
TGCGCCAGCAGCCAAGGACGGTACTACGAGCAGTACTTC
CASSQGRYYEQYF
>TRBJ1-2|12|TRBV21-1|many|.
TGTGCCAGCAGCAATCTAACAGATGGCTACACCTTC
CASSNLTDGYTF
>TRBJ2-3|14|TRBV20-1|.|.
TGCAGTGCTAGCTCCGCGGGGAGAACAGATACGCAGTATTTT
CSASSAGRTDTQYF
>TRBJ2-2|14|TRBV19|once|.
TGTGCCAGTAGCCGACCCGCGGGCACCGGGGAGCTGTTTTTT
CASSRPAGTGELFF
>TRBJ2-5|12|TRBV20-1|many|.
TGCAGTGCCAAAAAGTGGTCAGAGACCCAGTACTTC
CSAKKWSETQYF
>TRBJ2-5|15|TRBV4-2|many|TRBD2
TGTGCCAGCAGCCAAGATGATGGGACTAGCTACACCCAGTACTTC
CASSQDDGTSYTQYF
>TRBJ2-3|16|TRBV9|many|.
TGTGCCAGCAGCGTAGAGGGGCGGGGAGGCACAGATACGCAGTATTTT
CASSVEGRGGTDTQYF
>TRBJ2-1|13|TRBV12-3/TRBV12-4|many|.
TGTGCCAGCAGTTTAGGCCAATACAATGAGCAGTTCTTC
CASSLGQYNEQFF
>TRBJ2-7|12|TRBV29-1|many|TRBD1
TGCAGCGTCGACAGGGGGTCCTACGAGCAGTACTTC
CSVDRGSYEQYF
>TRBJ1-2|15|TRBV7-2|many|.
TGTGCCAGCAGCTTGCAGGAAGACGTCGGCGACGGCTACACCTTC
CASSLQEDVGDGYTF
>TRBJ1-1|14|TRBV10-3|many|TRBD1
TGTGCCATCAGCCAACAGGGGCTGAACACTGAAGCTTTCTTT
CAISQQGLNTEAFF
>TRBJ2-5|14|TRBV6-2/TRBV6-3|many|.
TGTGCCAGCAGTTACTCTCCTGGGGACGAGACCCAGTACTTC
CASSYSPGDETQYF
>TRBJ2-1|16|TRBV19|many|TRBD2
TGTGCCAGTAGTATAGAACAGGCTAGCGGGAGGAATGAGCAGTTCTTC
CASSIEQASGRNEQFF
>TRBJ2-1|16|TRBV7-8|many|TRBD1
TGTGCCAGCAGCTCTGCTAGACAGGGGGCGCGCAATGAGCAGTTCTTC
CASSSARQGARNEQFF
>TRBJ2-1|13|TRBV24-1|many|TRBD2
TGTGCCACCCGACGGACTAGCTCGGGCGAGCAGTTCTTC
CATRRTSSGEQFF
>TRBJ2-7|11|TRBV12-3/TRBV12-4|many|.
TGTGCCAGCGGGTCCCCCTACGAGCAGTACTTC
CASGSPYEQYF
>TRBJ1-1|15|TRBV11-1|few|.
TGTGCCAGCAATCACCTAGGGAGGCAGAACACTGAAGCTTTCTTT
CASNHLGRQNTEAFF
>TRBJ2-7|17|TRBV7-9|.|.
TGTGCCAGCTCCCTCGGGTGGGGAGGACAGAGCTCCTACGAGCAGTACTTC
CASSLGWGGQSSYEQYF
>TRBJ2-3|17|TRBV7-9|many|TRBD1
TGTGCCAGCAGCTTAGAGGCCGGGACAGGGTTGCCAGATACGCAGTATTTT
CASSLEAGTGLPDTQYF
>TRBJ2-7|14|TRBV7-2|many|TRBD2
TGTGCCAGCAGCTCCCGGGGGGGAAGTTACGAGCAGTACTTC
CASSSRGGSYEQYF
>TRBJ2-2|15|TRBV27|many|.
TGTGCCAGCAGTTGGGTGGGGGGCAGGATCGGGGAGCTGTTTTTT
CASSWVGGRIGELFF